Following are 10 T cell receptor beta chains from one sample sequenced in a study of tumor and adjacent non-tumor tissue in lung cancer. The library came from three nested PCR rounds adapted from ARM-PCR protocols. TCRdb independently ran MiXCR on the multiplex PCR reads; one entry per CDR3 protein. The data contain roughly 140,000 distinct CDR3 sequences, around 65% of them singletons. The template was RNA from unsorted bulk tissue. Sequencing used lung tumor tissue. The receptor source for this set is a man between 60 and 75 years old with small cell lung cancer.

As regards this clonotype: At one boundary the junction diverges from the germline segment, which might be a read error. The chain joins TRBV12-3 or TRBV12-4 to TRBJ2-1; 8 nucleotides align to TRBD1. This CDR3 region has 13 residues. The CDR3 nucleotides read TGTGCCAGCAGTAGAGACAGGGGAGGTGAGCGGTTCTTC. Residues: CASSRDRGGERFF.

This clonotype occurred a few times. The chain combines TRBV4-2 with TRBJ1-4; no definite D call. Germline V gene lookup returns CDR1 LGHNA and CDR2 YNFKEQ. Trimming left V 0 bases short and J 10 bases short, with 15 bases between. The CDR3 totals 15 residues. CDR3 amino acids: CASSQELLGETKLFF. DNA of the CDR3: TGTGCCAGCAGCCAAGAATTACTCGGGGAAACAAAACTGTTTTTT.

This rearrangement joins TRBV12-3 or TRBV12-4 to TRBJ2-2; a weak D match, TRBD2 (6 bases). This CDR3 contains 15 residues. V was trimmed by 5 bases and J by 4 bases, leaving 14 bases between them. The CDR3 region has the DNA TGTGCCAGCAGTATGGCGGGAACGCCCACCGGGGAGCTGTTTTTT. Amino acids: CASSMAGTPTGELFF.

This clonotype has a handful of counts. The CDR3 coding sequence is TGTGCCAGCAACGACAGGGCGGCTGGGGAGCAGTACTTC. Protein sequence: CASNDRAAGEQYF. The chain uses TRBV6-2 or TRBV6-3 and TRBJ2-7, with 7 bases that match TRBD1. The trim removed 7 bases at V and 7 bases at J, leaving 10 bases unmatched. This CDR3 has 13 residues. Germline CDR1 and CDR2: MNHEY and SVGEGT.

The J gene is TRBJ1-2, the V gene TRBV5-1; D is ambiguous. Germline V CDR1 and CDR2: SGHRS, YFSETQ. Trimming stripped 4 bases from V and 4 bases from J, with 8 bases between. The CDR3 contains 12 residues. The CDR3, as DNA: TGCGCCAGCAGCGCAGACTCCTATGGCTACACCTTC. Its protein product is CASSADSYGYTF.

The chain recombines TRBV4-2 with TRBJ1-1; 8 bases line up with TRBD1. V lost 1 base, J lost 3 bases, and 7 bases stayed unmatched. Germline V gene data show CDR1 as LGHNA and CDR2 as YNFKEQ. The CDR3 is 16 amino acids. CDR3 region: CASSQVVQGADTEAFF. The CDR3 DNA sequence: TGTGCCAGCAGCCAAGTCGTTCAGGGGGCGGACACTGAAGCTTTCTTT.

With regard to this clonotype: This CDR3 is missing its conserved last phenylalanine or tryptophan, likely due to a read error. The chain employs TRBV11-3 and TRBJ1-1, with 8 bases matching TRBD1. The CDR3 runs to 13 residues. Germline-derived CDR1 and CDR2 are SGHNT and YENEEA. The CDR3 loop reads CVSSLEQGAEAFL. DNA of the CDR3: TGTGTCAGCAGCTTAGAGCAGGGGGCGGAGGCTTTCCTT.

Turning to this clonotype: Compared with germline, one end of the junction differs, possibly owing to a read error. The chain has TRBV6-5 and TRBJ2-1, with D perhaps TRBD2 (6 bases). Germline lookup yields CDR1 MNHEY and CDR2 SVGAGI. The CDR3 consists of 16 residues. The CDR3 is CTSSYPAGSSYNEQFF. CDR3 coding DNA: TGTACCAGCAGTTACCCCGCGGGGAGCTCCTACAATGAGCAGTTCTTC.

Remarks on this clonotype: The junction does not match germline at one end; this may be a read error. V is TRBV11-2 and J is TRBJ2-1, with D hard to call. This CDR3 has 13 residues. CDR1 SGHAT and CDR2 FQNNGV come from the germline V gene. Here the CDR3 DNA reads TGTGTCAGCAGCTTCATACTCAACAATGAGCCGTTCTTC. It translates to CVSSFILNNEPFF. Full variable domain (remainder filled in from reference TRBV11-2 and TRBJ2-1): EAGVAQSPRYKIIEKRQSVAFWCNPISGHATLYWYQQILGQGPKLLIQFQNNGVVDDSQLPKDRFSAERLKGVDSTLKIQPAKLEDSAVYLCVSSFILNNEPFFGPGTRLTVL.

This clonotype appeared once. This likely comes from a read error, as the CDR3 has no conserved phenylalanine or tryptophan at its end. This chain uses TRBV6-2 or TRBV6-3 with TRBJ2-3; TRBD2 might be the D (5 bases). Germline lookup yields CDR1 MNHEY and CDR2 SVGEGT. This CDR3 contains 16 residues. The CDR3 reads CARSYTDSPFTDTQYC. CDR3 coding DNA: TGTGCCAGAAGTTACACGGACTCACCCTTCACAGATACGCAGTATTGT.